The 32 T cell receptor beta chains below were found in one sample sequenced in a study of CD8 T cells in ankylosing spondylitis. TCRdb re-analysed the 5' RACE reads in MiXCR, keeping a single row per CDR3 protein. Seen here are 300,000 to 400,000 distinct CDR3 sequences, 11% observed once, and the top ten hold about a tenth. The sample was blood, either unsorted or a sorted T cell fraction (not recorded which). Source of these receptors: a female donor with ankylosing spondylitis or in good health (not recorded which).

Many counts were recorded for this clonotype. This chain links TRBV7-2 with TRBJ1-4; 9 bases are shared with TRBD1. The trim removed 5 bases at V and 5 bases at J, leaving 6 bases unmatched. Looked up from germline, CDR1 is SGHTA and CDR2 is FQGNSA. The CDR3 contains 15 residues. The DNA of the CDR3 is TGTGCCAGCAGCCGGGTCGGGACAGGGAATGAAAAACTGTTTTTT. It encodes CASSRVGTGNEKLFF.

The chain is built from TRBV28 and TRBJ2-5; D is ambiguous. The CDR3 runs to 16 residues. The V gene lost 2 bases and the J gene lost 1 base, with 14 bases spanning the gap. The germline CDR1 and CDR2 sequences are MDHEN and SYDVKM. CDR3 sequence reads: CASSLRAAGTQETQYF. In DNA, the CDR3 is TGTGCCAGCAGTTTAAGGGCAGCCGGAACCCAAGAGACCCAGTACTTC.

Only a few counts were recorded for this clonotype. The chain joins TRBV19 to TRBJ2-7; TRBD1 agrees at 12 bases. Germline lookup yields CDR1 LNHDA and CDR2 SQIVND (reference sequence). With 6 bases clipped from V and 6 bases from J, the junction kept 12 bases outside the gene matches. This CDR3 is 16 amino acids long. CDR3 nucleotides: TGTGCCAGTAGATATACTTCCGGGACAGGGGGCTCCGAGCAGTACTTC. Protein: CASRYTSGTGGSEQYF.

J is TRBJ1-5 and V is TRBV6-1, with no clear D. The germline CDR1 and CDR2 sequences are MNHNS and SASEGT. CDR3 length: 13 amino acids. V lost 7 bases and J 5 bases, leaving 12 bases between the germline ends. The CDR3 reads CASMQFGDQPQHF. The CDR3 DNA is TGTGCCAGCATGCAGTTCGGGGATCAGCCCCAGCATTTT.

The CDR3 region has the DNA TGCAGTGCTAGTTCCCGGGGGGGGGTCCACGAGCAGTACTTC. Translated: CSASSRGGVHEQYF. The chain links TRBV20-1 to TRBJ2-7; 8 positions match TRBD2. Germline lookup yields CDR1 DFQATT and CDR2 SNEGSKA (reference sequence). The V gene end was trimmed by 3 bases and the J gene end by 5 bases; junction bases not matched to a gene: 9. This CDR3 is built from 14 residues.

The CDR3 DNA reads TGTGCCAGCAGCGACGGGTACGGATACACCGGGGAGCTGTTTTTT. Translation gives CASSDGYGYTGELFF. V usage is TRBV9 and J usage is TRBJ2-2; D remains ambiguous. V lost 3 bases, J lost 3 bases, and 12 bases lay in between. The CDR3 totals 15 residues. CDR1 is SGDLS, CDR2 YYNGEE, per germline.

At least ten counts were recorded for this clonotype. This sequence joins TRBV11-2 and TRBJ2-1, with a possible D match to TRBD1 (6 bases). Trimming removed 5 bases from V and 2 bases from J, with 22 bases in between. Germline values: CDR1 SGHAT, CDR2 FQNNGV. CDR3 length: 18 amino acids. CDR3 sequence: CASSLESGYRAAYNEQFF. The CDR3 bases are TGTGCCAGCAGCCTCGAATCCGGGTACAGGGCAGCCTACAATGAGCAGTTCTTC.

In its sample, this clonotype was seen a few times. An end of the junction does not agree with germline; a read error may underlie this. V and J are TRBV20-1 and TRBJ2-7; perhaps D is TRBD1 or TRBD2 (6 bases each). In germline, CDR1 is DFQATT, CDR2 SNEGSKA (reference sequence). The CDR3 extends over 17 amino acids. The CDR3 loop reads CCARGGIGRDPRYEQYF. Here the CDR3 DNA reads TGCTGTGCTAGAGGGGGGATCGGGCGAGACCCCCGATACGAGCAGTACTTC.

The table lists this clonotype with many counts. The V gene is TRBV7-9, the J gene TRBJ1-1; 10 positions match TRBD1. Germline CDR1 and CDR2: SEHNR and FQNEAQ (reference sequence). The CDR3 has 15 amino acids. J lost 5 bases, V lost 6 bases, and 9 bases had no gene match. CDR3 protein: CASSNQGTGDTEAFF. CDR3 nucleotides: TGTGCCAGCAGTAACCAAGGGACAGGGGATACTGAAGCTTTCTTT.

In this sample, this clonotype turned up many times. This chain connects TRBV5-1 to TRBJ2-3; 11 bases are shared with TRBD1. V gave up 6 bases and J gave up 3 bases; unmatched junction bases: 6. This CDR3 has 15 residues. Per the germline V gene, CDR1 is SGHRS and CDR2 is YFSETQ. The CDR3 region has the DNA TGCGCCAGCACGGCCGGGACAGGGGGGACAGATACGCAGTATTTT. Protein: CASTAGTGGTDTQYF.

This clonotype occurred many times. The chain is built from TRBV5-1 and TRBJ2-7; D ambiguous. CDR1 is SGHRS, CDR2 YFSETQ, per germline. Between the trimmed V and J ends, which lost 0 bases and 0 bases, there was a span of 10 bases. This CDR3 is 15 amino acids long. Written as DNA, the CDR3 is TGCGCCAGCAGCTTGGTAGGTAGGCACTCCTACGAGCAGTACTTC. It is translated as CASSLVGRHSYEQYF.

This clonotype was picked up many times. Here the CDR3 DNA reads TGCAGTGCCGGGAGGGGCAGGAATAGCAATCAGCCCCAGCATTTT. The encoded protein is CSAGRGRNSNQPQHF. The genes are TRBV20-1 and TRBJ1-5, with D maybe TRBD1 (5 bases). The V gene's germline CDR1 is DFQATT and CDR2 SNEGSKA (reference sequence). The CDR3 runs 15 residues. V gave up 6 bases and J gave up 0 bases, with 15 bases separating them.

This rearrangement joins TRBV4-2 to TRBJ2-5; 7 nucleotides line up with TRBD2. The length of the CDR3 is 16 residues. The V gene end was trimmed by 1 base and the J gene end by 3 bases; junction bases not matched to a gene: 8. Germline CDR1 LGHNA, CDR2 YNFKEQ. CDR3 in amino acids: CASSQVQGGSEETQYF. DNA for the CDR3: TGTGCCAGCAGCCAAGTTCAGGGCGGGAGCGAAGAGACCCAGTACTTC.

This clonotype was seen ten or more times. This rearrangement joins TRBV28 to TRBJ2-7, with D perhaps TRBD1 (6 bases). Germline CDR1 reads MDHEN; CDR2 reads SYDVKM. Trimming pared 6 bases from V and 5 bases from J, leaving 23 bases between. The CDR3 length is 16 residues. The CDR3 region has the DNA TGTGCCAGCAGGTCCCCAGGGACATCGTCCCTCGACGAGCAGTACTTC. Its protein product is CASRSPGTSSLDEQYF.

This clonotype was seen ten or more times. The chain employs TRBV7-9 and TRBJ2-1; TRBD1 agrees at 9 bases. The CDR3 has 16 amino acids. Germline trimming cut 2 bases from V and 8 bases from J; bases unmatched to any gene: 10. The V gene's germline CDR1 is SEHNR and CDR2 FQNEAQ (reference sequence). Written as DNA, the CDR3 is TGTGCCAGCAGCTTAATGCCGGGACAGGGAGTTCATGAGCAGTTCTTC. Encoded protein: CASSLMPGQGVHEQFF.

This clonotype was observed many times. The chain couples TRBV5-1 to TRBJ2-3; the match to TRBD1 covers 9 bases. V was clipped by 3 bases and J by 2 bases; unmatched bases: 1. Germline CDR1 and CDR2: SGHRS and YFSETQ. The CDR3 is 14 amino acids. CDR3 region: CASSWTGVTDTQYF. In nucleotides, the CDR3 is TGCGCCAGCAGCTGGACAGGGGTCACAGATACGCAGTATTTT.

At least ten counts were recorded for this clonotype. The chain is built from TRBV29-1 and TRBJ2-5; D assignment may be TRBD1 or TRBD2 (5 bases each). Trimming shortened V by 2 bases and J by 3 bases, and 10 bases separated the two germline ends. The CDR3 sequence is 13 residues long. The V gene's germline CDR1 is SQVTM and CDR2 ANQGSEA. For the CDR3, the DNA is TGCAGCGTTGAACGTCGGGGCGAAGAGACCCAGTACTTC. Translated, it gives CSVERRGEETQYF.

Only a few counts were recorded for this clonotype. The chain employs TRBV5-1 and TRBJ2-1; 8 bases align to TRBD2. The germline V gene encodes CDR1 SGHRS and CDR2 YFSETQ. There are 15 residues in the CDR3. After removal of 2 bases from V and 6 bases from J, the junction contained 7 bases not matched to a gene. The CDR3 loop is CASSLSAGEGNEQFF. The CDR3 DNA reads as TGCGCCAGCAGCTTATCAGCGGGAGAAGGCAATGAGCAGTTCTTC.

In this sample, this clonotype turned up many times. The chain couples TRBV20-1 to TRBJ2-7, with 9 bases that match TRBD2. V was pared by 7 bases and J by 0 bases, with 4 bases of the junction left unmatched. This CDR3 has 13 amino acids. In germline, CDR1 is DFQATT, CDR2 SNEGSKA (reference sequence). The CDR3 here is CSGASGVSYEQYF. CDR3 DNA sequence: TGCAGTGGGGCTAGCGGGGTCTCCTACGAGCAGTACTTC.

The J gene is TRBJ2-7, the V gene TRBV30; D ambiguous. This CDR3 is built from 12 residues. Germline V gene lookup returns CDR1 GTSNPN and CDR2 SVGIG (reference sequence). V lost 3 bases, J lost 5 bases, and 11 bases lay in between. The CDR3 here is CAWSLYPNEQYF. The DNA for the CDR3 is TGTGCCTGGAGCCTATACCCTAACGAGCAGTACTTC.

This clonotype was counted many times. This rearrangement joins TRBV4-1 to TRBJ2-7; TRBD1 aligns across 7 bases. The CDR3 has 14 residues. The V gene end was trimmed by 1 base and the J gene end by 4 bases; junction bases not matched to a gene: 4. Germline values: CDR1 MGHRA, CDR2 YSYEKL. CDR3 nucleotide sequence: TGCGCCAGCAGCCAAGCACAGGGGATGTACGAGCAGTACTTC. Protein: CASSQAQGMYEQYF.

The sample holds many counts of this clonotype. The chain carries TRBV10-2 and TRBJ2-1; 10 bases match TRBD2. The germline gives CDR1 WSHSY, CDR2 SAAADI. J lost 7 bases, V lost 8 bases, and 11 bases had no gene match. The CDR3 has 15 residues. The CDR3 region has the DNA TGCGCCAGCTGGCCTCGGACTAGCGGAAATAATGAGCAGTTCTTC. It codes for CASWPRTSGNNEQFF.

This clonotype was recorded many times. The chain links TRBV24-1 to TRBJ2-1, with TRBD1 as a possible D gene (7 bases). The CDR3 covers 15 residues. Germline V gene sequence: CDR1 KGHDR, CDR2 SFDVKD. V lost 7 bases and J lost 5, with 17 bases in between. The chain's CDR3 is CATRVGGTENNEQFF. Written as DNA, the CDR3 is TGTGCCACCAGAGTTGGGGGGACAGAGAACAATGAGCAGTTCTTC.

This clonotype was found many times. The V call is TRBV7-6, the J call TRBJ2-7, with 7 bases fitting TRBD1. This CDR3 has 14 amino acids. Trimming at V came to 1 base and at J to 6 bases, leaving 6 bases not matched to a gene. Germline assignment: CDR1 SGHVS and CDR2 FNYEAQ. The CDR3 loop reads CASSLGTGRIEQYF. In nucleotides, the CDR3 is TGTGCCAGCAGCTTAGGGACAGGTCGAATCGAGCAGTACTTC. The full variable domain, in which reference TRBV7-6 and TRBJ2-7 provide the parts outside the CDR3, is GAGVSQSPRYKVTKRGQDVALRCDPISGHVSLYWYRQALGQGPEFLTYFNYEAQQDKSGLPNDRFSAERPEGSISTLTIQRTEQRDSAMYRCASSLGTGRIEQYFGPGTRLTVT.

V usage is TRBV5-5 and J usage is TRBJ1-2; no definite D call. V was cut by 4 bases and J by 3 bases, with 13 bases left in between. In germline, CDR1 is SGHKS, CDR2 YYEKEE (reference sequence). CDR3 length: 14 residues. As DNA, the CDR3 is TGTGCCAGCAGCCAACTGACGGCCGACTATGGCTACACCTTC. This sequence encodes CASSQLTADYGYTF. The full variable domain, completed using reference TRBV5-5 and TRBJ1-2, is DAGVTQSPTHLIKTRGQQVTLRCSPISGHKSVSWYQQVLGQGPQFIFQYYEKEERGRGNFPDRFSARQFPNYSSELNVNALLLGDSALYLCASSQLTADYGYTFGSGTRLTVV.

This clonotype was detected many times. This rearrangement joins TRBV11-1 to TRBJ1-4; D may be TRBD1 (6 bases). This CDR3 has 18 residues. Trimming removed 4 bases from V and 0 bases from J, with 18 bases in between. The germline V gene encodes CDR1 SGHAT and CDR2 FQDESV (reference sequence). The CDR3 sequence is CASSSSGTQAATNEKLFF. In DNA, the CDR3 is TGTGCCAGCAGCTCTTCCGGGACACAAGCGGCAACTAATGAAAAACTGTTTTTT.

This clonotype was picked up many times. The V call is TRBV27, the J call TRBJ2-7, with 9 bases fitting TRBD1. CDR1 and CDR2 from the germline V gene are MNHEY and SMNVEV (reference sequence). This CDR3 has 14 amino acids. V lost 6 bases, J lost 9 bases, and 12 bases stayed unmatched. The CDR3 DNA reads as TGTGCCAGCAGCCCCGGGACAGGGTTTTTGTCGCAGTACTTC. This translates into CASSPGTGFLSQYF.

In its sample, this clonotype was seen many times. The V gene is TRBV12-3 or TRBV12-4, the J gene TRBJ1-5; 8 positions match TRBD1. The V gene end was trimmed by 5 bases and the J gene end by 7 bases; junction bases not matched to a gene: 13. The CDR3 covers 16 residues. The CDR3 loop is CASSRGTGRAFQPQHF. CDR3 nucleotide sequence: TGTGCCAGCAGTCGGGGGACAGGTAGGGCATTCCAGCCCCAGCATTTT.

Concerning this clonotype: Given a much more abundant clone one base away, this may be a read error. The chain combines TRBV3-1 with TRBJ1-2, with D possibly TRBD1 on 6 matching bases. Germline V gives CDR1 LGHDT, CDR2 YNNKEL (reference sequence). The CDR3 length is 15 residues. CDR3: CATSPTGAGNYGYTF. As DNA, the CDR3 is TGTGCCACCAGCCCGACAGGAGCTGGAAACTATGGCTACACCTTC.

This clonotype showed up just a few times. The rearrangement uses TRBV28 and TRBJ2-1; 7 positions agree with TRBD2. Germline CDR1 is MDHEN and CDR2 is SYDVKM. This CDR3 is built from 15 residues. J was trimmed by 8 bases and V by 6 bases; bases with no gene match: 13. DNA for the CDR3: TGTGCCAGCAGCTTCCGAGGCGGGAGTATTTATGAGCAGTTCTTC. Its protein product is CASSFRGGSIYEQFF. The full variable domain, completed using reference TRBV28 and TRBJ2-1, is DVKVTQSSRYLVKRTGEKVFLECVQDMDHENMFWYRQDPGLGLRLIYFSYDVKMKEKGDIPEGYSVSREKKERFSLILESASTNQTSMYLCASSFRGGSIYEQFFGPGTRLTVL.

Only a few counts were recorded for this clonotype. The rearrangement joins TRBV6-1 to TRBJ2-4; D is ambiguous. V shed 0 bases and J shed 6 bases, with 6 bases lying between them. CDR1 is MNHNS and CDR2 is SASEGT in the germline V gene. CDR3 length equals 13 residues. This chain's CDR3 is CASSEAPRNIQYF. The DNA for the CDR3 is TGTGCCAGCAGTGAAGCCCCACGAAACATTCAGTACTTC.

This clonotype was recorded a few times. J is TRBJ1-6 and V is TRBV5-1, with 8 bases that match TRBD1. Per germline, CDR1 SGHRS and CDR2 YFSETQ. The CDR3 contains 16 residues. The junction had 8 bases not matched to a gene; V was cut back by 4 bases and J by 5 bases. Here the CDR3 reads CASSAAGQADNSPLHF. As DNA, the CDR3 is TGCGCCAGCAGCGCGGCGGGACAGGCCGATAATTCACCCCTCCACTTT.